This T cell receptor beta chain is drawn from a study of shared T cell receptors in the human thymus. The V segment lost 0 bases and the J segment 3 bases; nucleotides outside the gene matches: 3. CDR3 length equals 17 residues. Looked up from germline, CDR1 is SGHAT and CDR2 is FQNNGV. TCRdb's copy holds only in-frame clones and misses some; the assay was immunoSEQ multiplex PCR. The sample contains roughly 700,000 clones, 88% of which appear only once. These data also featured in a second study, about human thymus T cells. Per that paper: Donors were healthy Finnish infants having corrective surgery for congenital heart defects. In corrective heart surgery, resections were taken, and these provided the thymus tissue. Across thymic and blood repertoires, the usage of V and J genes appeared to be biased. A high degree of thymic repertoire overlap among unrelated individuals was reported in related research.

The TCR was taken from a boy under two years old with a congenital heart defect. The sample comprised thymocytes. The genes are TRBV11-2 and TRBJ2-2; TRBD2 matches 11 bases. This chain's CDR3 is CASSLDGSGRDTGELFF. Written as DNA, the CDR3 is TGTGCCAGCAGCTTAGATGGTAGCGGGAGGGACACCGGGGAGCTGTTTTTT.